This T cell receptor (beta chain) derives from a study of shared clonotypes between healthy human individuals. Background on the study: Researchers assigned three CD4 naive, three CD4 memory, two CD8 naive and one CD8 memory plate to each donor. The study's findings and limits: Specimens sampled were limited to blood, with tissue repertoires likely differing. Some naive CD4 clonotypes, approximately 4.5%, turned up in common across a handful of donors.

A word on this clone: Its antigen is unknown.

The CDR3 is 16 amino acids. Trimming removed 0 bases at V and 2 bases at J, with 8 bases between. Germline CDR1 is MNHEY and CDR2 is SVGAGI. Clones were sequenced by immunoSEQ multiplex PCR, and TCRdb holds only the in-frame ones, with some missing. This sample has about 2.4 million clones; approximately 94% occur once, and the top ten carry 0.36%. This rearrangement joins TRBV6-5 to TRBJ2-6; the D gene could be TRBD1 or TRBD2 (5 bases each). The sample taken for sequencing was naive CD4+ T cells from PBMCs. Stated subset: CD45RA+ positively selected. The TCR comes from a man between 18 and 35 years old in good health. Some clones in this sample may be carry-over from other donors' samples. CDR3 coding DNA: TGTGCCAGCAGTTACTCGTTGGGGGCTGGGGCCAACGTCCTGACTTTC. Amino acid sequence: CASSYSLGAGANVLTF.